A single T cell receptor (beta chain) is shown here with its context. The data were taken from a study of CD8 T cells in Susac syndrome. The RNA input was roughly 0.45 to 1 ug, and it was reverse transcribed with random hexamers. TCRdb reprocessed the immunoSEQ multiplex PCR reads via MiXCR and lists one record per CDR3 protein. This table has tens of thousands of distinct CDR3 sequences, 96% appearing once. This CDR3 comprises 15 residues. The germline V and J ends were trimmed by 0 bases and 4 bases, with 13 bases remaining between them. Germline lookup yields CDR1 DFQATT and CDR2 SNEGSKA (reference sequence).

Sequenced input: CD4+ T cells from PBMCs. This TCR was recovered from a human donor with multiple sclerosis. V usage is TRBV20-1 and J usage is TRBJ2-1, with D maybe TRBD2 (6 bases). CDR3 bases: TGCAGTGCTAGAGATAGGGTAGCGGAGTACAATGAGCAGTTCTTC. Amino acid sequence: CSARDRVAEYNEQFF.